This paragraph reports one TCR beta chain. Antigen: not known. The data derive from a study of blood T cells in healthy people across ages. Study results and limitations: Correlation between TCR beta diversity and naive T cell percentage was strong.

Primers used in a second PCR of about 7 to 12 cycles were a sample-barcoded 5' primer and a J-beta primer mix. Each TCR beta cDNA got a 12-nucleotide random molecular identifier. A single record per CDR3 protein comes from TCRdb applying MiXCR to the 5' RACE reads. Of over 1,500,000 distinct CDR3 sequences in the sample, about two fifths are singletons; the top ten hold approximately 22%. CDR3 size: 16 residues. V was pared by 6 bases and J by 5 bases, with 11 bases of the junction left unmatched. From germline, CDR1 is SEHNR and CDR2 FQNEAQ (reference sequence). This sequence originates from a human donor in good health. The chain couples TRBV7-9 to TRBJ2-3; 10 nucleotides line up with TRBD2. The specimen sequenced was blood. The CDR3 sequence is CASRPQSGGAVDTQYF. Here the CDR3 DNA reads TGTGCCAGCAGACCACAAAGCGGGGGGGCAGTAGATACGCAGTATTTT.